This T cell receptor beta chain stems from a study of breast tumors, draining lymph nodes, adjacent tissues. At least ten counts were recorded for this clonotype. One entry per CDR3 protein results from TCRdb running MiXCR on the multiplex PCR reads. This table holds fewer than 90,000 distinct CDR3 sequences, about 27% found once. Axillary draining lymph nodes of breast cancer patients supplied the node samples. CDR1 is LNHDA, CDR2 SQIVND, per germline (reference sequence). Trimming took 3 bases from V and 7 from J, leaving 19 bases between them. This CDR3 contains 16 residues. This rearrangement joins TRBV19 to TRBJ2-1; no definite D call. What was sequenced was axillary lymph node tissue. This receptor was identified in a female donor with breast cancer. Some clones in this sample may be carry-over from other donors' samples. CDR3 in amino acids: CASSMGDTYVWNEQFF. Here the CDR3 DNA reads TGTGCCAGTAGTATGGGTGACACCTACGTTTGGAATGAGCAGTTCTTC. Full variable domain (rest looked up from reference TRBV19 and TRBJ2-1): DGGITQSPKYLFRKEGQNVTLSCEQNLNHDAMYWYRQDPGQGLRLIYYSQIVNDFQKGDIAEGYSVSREKKESFPLTVTSAQKNPTAFYLCASSMGDTYVWNEQFFGPGTRLTVL.